This entry features one T cell receptor (beta chain) sequence. With 0 bases removed from V and 7 bases from J, the gap between germline ends came to 17 bases. CDR1 MGHRA and CDR2 YSYEKL come from the germline V gene. The CDR3 has 16 residues. Assay used: immunoSEQ multiplex PCR; TCRdb lists only in-frame clones, some missing. In the table there are roughly 250,000 clones, 86% of which are singletons. Participants were aged about 18 to 100 years from around 26 US areas. Cohorts were determined from participant-reported clinical history. The data were taken from a study of blood T cell repertoires in COVID-19. Across the study: PBMCs, B-cell-depleted T cells, or T cells were the source of the cDNA or gDNA that made up the material.

The source is a middle-aged woman with acute COVID-19. The chain couples TRBV4-1 to TRBJ2-3; TRBD2 is a possible D gene (6 bases). The material sequenced was PBMCs or T cells enriched from blood (not recorded which). CDR3 protein: CASSQEGSGLLNTQYF. The CDR3 nucleotides are TGCGCCAGCAGCCAAGAAGGTAGCGGCCTTCTAAATACGCAGTATTTT.